Included here is one T cell receptor (beta chain) sequence, with context. What it binds is unknown. The data were obtained in a study of cytomegalovirus exposure and HLA in healthy donors. Findings and caveats of the study: Through in vitro validation, a few CMV-associated chains were shown to be specific for CMV antigens.

J was trimmed by 1 base and V by 1 base; bases with no gene match: 9. The V gene's germline CDR1 is KGHSH and CDR2 LQKENI. This CDR3 comprises 18 residues. Sequenced by immunoSEQ multiplex PCR; TCRdb stores in-frame clones only, minus some. The repertoire has 150,000 to 200,000 clones, more than 70% of them found once; the top ten carry 2.5% to 3%. Sequencing used PBMCs. The V and J genes are TRBV18 and TRBJ2-5; TRBD2 matches at 10 bases. The clonotype was recovered from a man between 18 and 29 years old in good health and CMV-seronegative. The CDR3 loop is CASSPRYSGGASQETQYF. CDR3 DNA: TGTGCCAGCTCACCACGCTACAGCGGGGGGGCTTCCCAAGAGACCCAGTACTTC.